The 9 T cell receptor beta chains in this list originate from one sample, sequenced in a study of molecular identifiers for immune sequencing clone quantification. TCRdb reprocessed the PCR reads via MiXCR and lists one record per CDR3 protein. The sample has 40,000 to 45,000 distinct CDR3 sequences; about 19% are singletons. The sequenced material came from naive CD8+ T cells from blood, with Jurkat cell RNA spiked in. Described subset: FACS-sorted CD8+CD4-CCR7+CD45RA+ naive T cells. These receptors all stem from a human donor in good health. Some libraries in this study had Jurkat cell RNA spiked in.

This clonotype has a handful of counts. The chain links TRBV11-2 to TRBJ2-2, with 8 bases matching TRBD2. Germline V lookup: CDR1 SGHAT, CDR2 FQNNGV. With V trimmed by 1 base and J by 0 bases, 10 bases remained unmatched. There are 19 residues in the CDR3. This chain's CDR3 is CASSLVAGGTEANTGELFF. The CDR3 DNA is TGTGCCAGCAGCTTAGTGGCGGGAGGAACGGAGGCGAACACCGGGGAGCTGTTTTTT.

This clonotype was observed many times. This chain uses TRBV4-3 with TRBJ1-1; D not resolved. CDR3 size: 15 residues. Germline V lookup: CDR1 LGHNA, CDR2 YSLEER. V lost 2 bases to trimming and J lost 0 bases, with 10 bases between them. CDR3 nucleotides: TGCGCCAGCAGCCAAACCCGCATAATGAACACTGAAGCTTTCTTT. This encodes CASSQTRIMNTEAFF.

This clonotype has a count of ten or more. The V gene is TRBV4-3, the J gene TRBJ2-7, with 9 bases identical to TRBD2. Germline CDR1 is LGHNA and CDR2 is YSLEER. Trimming cost V 0 bases and J 1 base; bases outside gene matches: 7. This CDR3 contains 17 residues. This chain's CDR3 is CASSQDRSSGGSYEQYF. CDR3 sequence (DNA): TGCGCCAGCAGCCAAGATCGGTCCAGCGGGGGGTCCTACGAGCAGTACTTC.

This clonotype showed up many times. DNA for the CDR3: TGTGCCAGCAGTTTCGTGGGAAACACCGGGGAGCTGTTTTTT. Its protein is CASSFVGNTGELFF. This sequence joins TRBV12-3 or TRBV12-4 and TRBJ2-2; D is unresolved. This CDR3 is 14 amino acids long. V was cut by 3 bases and J by 2 bases, with 7 bases left in between.

In its sample, this clonotype was seen many times. The chain carries TRBV19 and TRBJ2-7; a possible D gene is TRBD1 (6 bases). This CDR3 has 14 residues. Germline V CDR1 and CDR2: LNHDA, SQIVND (reference sequence). The V end lost 3 bases, the J end lost 1 base, and 10 bases lay between the germline ends. The CDR3, as DNA: TGTGCCAGTAGTATGCTGGACAGTTCCTACGAGCAGTACTTC. Its translation: CASSMLDSSYEQYF.

This clonotype was detected many times. The rearrangement links TRBV13 to TRBJ2-6; D may correspond to TRBD1 or TRBD2 (5 bases each). This CDR3 has 16 residues. Trimming stripped 3 bases from V and 4 bases from J, with 13 bases between. The germline gives CDR1 PRHDT, CDR2 FYEKMQ (reference sequence). This CDR3 is CASSLVGDRGANVLTF. For the CDR3, the DNA is TGTGCCAGCAGCTTGGTGGGGGATAGAGGGGCCAACGTCCTGACTTTC.

This clonotype was picked up many times. This chain connects TRBV4-2 to TRBJ2-2, with a tentative D call TRBD1 (6 bases). CDR1 is LGHNA, CDR2 YNFKEQ, per germline. This CDR3 is 18 amino acids long. With 2 bases removed from V and 0 bases from J, the gap between germline ends came to 16 bases. CDR3 coding DNA: TGTGCCAGCAGCCAATTCAACGACAGGTCCACGAACACCGGGGAGCTGTTTTTT. Its translation: CASSQFNDRSTNTGELFF.

The CDR3 DNA reads TGTGCCAGCAGCTTAGGATTAGGGGGCCGCATTGCAGCTTTCTTT. Encoded protein: CASSLGLGGRIAAFF. The rearrangement links TRBV13 to TRBJ1-1; 7 bases are a match to TRBD1. Germline CDR1 PRHDT, CDR2 FYEKMQ (reference sequence). This CDR3 has 15 amino acids. With V trimmed by 0 bases and J by 10 bases, 11 bases remained unmatched.

CDR3 region: CASSSYDTCNEQFF. CDR3 coding DNA: TGTGCCAGCAGCTCATACGACACTTGCAATGAGCAGTTCTTC. The gene calls are TRBV7-9 and TRBJ2-1; D gene uncertain. The CDR3 spans 14 residues. Germline loops: CDR1 SEHNR, CDR2 FQNEAQ (reference sequence). V lost 4 bases to trimming and J lost 6 bases, with 13 bases between them.